The 8 T cell receptor beta chains presented below share a single source sample, sequenced in a study of cytotoxic CD8 clonotypes in ibrutinib-treated CLL. Method: immunoSEQ multiplex PCR; TCRdb's copy keeps in-frame clones and lacks some. In the table there are some 46,000 clones, about two thirds of which are singletons. Sequenced here: PBMCs, sampled after 12 months of ibrutinib treatment. These receptors were taken from a human donor with chronic lymphocytic leukemia.

The CDR3: CASSAQETQYF. CDR3 DNA: TGTGCCAGCAGTGCACAAGAGACCCAGTACTTC. This chain links TRBV6-6 with TRBJ2-5; D remains unclear. V lost 5 bases and J 2 bases, leaving 3 bases between the germline ends. Germline CDR1 MNHNY, CDR2 SVGAGI (reference sequence). The CDR3 has 11 residues.

This clone turned up a few times. The gene calls are TRBV18 and TRBJ2-7; D perhaps matches TRBD1 (5 bases). Germline assignment: CDR1 KGHSH and CDR2 LQKENI. V was clipped by 3 bases and J by 1 base, with 10 bases between them. There are 14 residues in the CDR3. This CDR3 is CASSPLDTSYEQYF. DNA for the CDR3: TGTGCCAGCTCACCGCTGGACACATCCTACGAGCAGTACTTC.

The chain recombines TRBV6-1 with TRBJ1-5, with 8 bases lining up with TRBD1. This CDR3 is 16 amino acids long. Looked up from germline, CDR1 is MNHNS and CDR2 is SASEGT. With 2 bases clipped from V and 5 bases from J, the junction kept 8 bases outside the gene matches. DNA for the CDR3: TGTGCCAGCAGTGAATTAGCAGACAGGGGCGATCAGCCCCAGCATTTT. Translating gives CASSELADRGDQPQHF.

This clone was detected only once. The chain has TRBV4-1 and TRBJ1-5; tentative D call: TRBD1 (5 bases). Looked up from germline, CDR1 is MGHRA and CDR2 is YSYEKL. The germline V and J ends were trimmed by 1 base and 3 bases, with 13 bases remaining between them. The CDR3 is 16 amino acids. CDR3 nucleotide sequence: TGCGCCAGCAGCCAAGGAGGGGTCGGGTACAATCAGCCCCAGCATTTT. This codes for CASSQGGVGYNQPQHF.

This clone occurred a few times. This chain connects TRBV5-1 to TRBJ2-7, with 8 bases that match TRBD2. The CDR3 sequence is 12 residues long. The ends lost 2 bases at V and 7 bases at J; junction bases unmatched: 2. CDR1 and CDR2 from the germline V gene are SGHRS and YFSETQ. The CDR3 DNA is TGCGCCAGCAGCTTAAAGCGGGGGGAGCAGTACTTC. Its protein product is CASSLKRGEQYF.

The chain links TRBV29-1 to TRBJ1-1; D perhaps matches TRBD1 (6 bases). Trimming stripped 6 bases from V and 5 bases from J, with 22 bases between. CDR1 SQVTM and CDR2 ANQGSEA come from the germline V gene. CDR3 size: 15 residues. The CDR3 loop reads CSVHGTVGAGTEAFF. CDR3 in DNA: TGCAGCGTCCACGGAACCGTGGGGGCAGGAACTGAAGCTTTCTTT.

This clone appeared once. The chain links TRBV19 to TRBJ2-5; D possibly corresponds to TRBD2 (6 bases). Per germline, CDR1 LNHDA and CDR2 SQIVND (reference sequence). This CDR3 spans 15 amino acids. Trimming removed 5 bases from V and 2 bases from J, with 15 bases in between. CDR3 loop: CASSLALGGQETQYF. CDR3 bases: TGTGCCAGTAGTCTAGCTCTGGGGGGTCAAGAGACCCAGTACTTC.

The chain recombines TRBV7-6 with TRBJ2-7; D tentatively reads TRBD1 or TRBD2 (6 bases each). V dropped 0 bases and J dropped 2 bases, with 8 bases sitting between them. Germline values: CDR1 SGHVS, CDR2 FNYEAQ. This CDR3 has 14 amino acids. The CDR3 here is CASSLARGPYEQYF. The CDR3 DNA is TGTGCCAGCAGCTTAGCTCGGGGGCCCTACGAGCAGTACTTC.